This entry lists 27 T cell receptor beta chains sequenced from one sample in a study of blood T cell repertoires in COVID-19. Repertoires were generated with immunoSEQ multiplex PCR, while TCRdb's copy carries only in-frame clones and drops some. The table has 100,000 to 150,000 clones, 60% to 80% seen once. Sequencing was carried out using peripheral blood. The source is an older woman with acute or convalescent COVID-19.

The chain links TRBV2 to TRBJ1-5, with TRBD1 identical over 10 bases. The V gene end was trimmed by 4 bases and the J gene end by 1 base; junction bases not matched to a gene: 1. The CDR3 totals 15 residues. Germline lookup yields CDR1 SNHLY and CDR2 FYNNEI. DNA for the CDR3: TGTGCCAGCAGTGCGGACAGGGGGAGCAATCAGCCCCAGCATTTT. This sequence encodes CASSADRGSNQPQHF.

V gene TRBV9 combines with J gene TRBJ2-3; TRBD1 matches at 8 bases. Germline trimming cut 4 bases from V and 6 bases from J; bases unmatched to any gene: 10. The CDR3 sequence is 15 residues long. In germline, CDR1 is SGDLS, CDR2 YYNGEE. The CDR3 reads CASSLGAGGVDTQYF. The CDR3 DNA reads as TGTGCCAGCAGCCTCGGGGCAGGGGGCGTCGATACGCAGTATTTT.

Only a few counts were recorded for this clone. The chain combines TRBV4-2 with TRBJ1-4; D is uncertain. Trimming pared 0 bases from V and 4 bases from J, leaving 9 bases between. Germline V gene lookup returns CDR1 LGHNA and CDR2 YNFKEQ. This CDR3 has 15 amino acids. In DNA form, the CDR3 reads TGTGCCAGCAGCCAAGACGGCAGACATAATGAAAAACTGTTTTTT. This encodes CASSQDGRHNEKLFF.

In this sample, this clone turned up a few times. CDR3 protein: CASSLSGSYEQYF. The CDR3 DNA reads TGTGCCAGTAGCCTTAGCGGATCCTACGAGCAGTACTTC. The V gene is TRBV19, the J gene TRBJ2-7, with a possible D match to TRBD2 (6 bases). The CDR3 runs to 13 residues. V was clipped by 6 bases and J by 1 base, with 10 bases between them. The germline gives CDR1 LNHDA, CDR2 SQIVND (reference sequence).

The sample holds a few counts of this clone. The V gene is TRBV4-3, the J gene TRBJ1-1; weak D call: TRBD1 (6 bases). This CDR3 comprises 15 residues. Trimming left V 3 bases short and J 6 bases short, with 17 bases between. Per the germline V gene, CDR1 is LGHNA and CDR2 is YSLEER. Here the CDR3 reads CASSQGNRVGAEAFF. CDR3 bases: TGCGCCAGCAGCCAGGGAAACAGGGTCGGGGCTGAAGCTTTCTTT.

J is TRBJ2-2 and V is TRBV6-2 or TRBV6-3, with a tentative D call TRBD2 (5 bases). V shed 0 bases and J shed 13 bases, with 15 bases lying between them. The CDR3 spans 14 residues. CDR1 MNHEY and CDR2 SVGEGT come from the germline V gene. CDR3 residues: CASSYSPRVEGLFF. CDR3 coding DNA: TGTGCCAGCAGTTACTCCCCACGGGTCGAGGGGCTGTTTTTT.

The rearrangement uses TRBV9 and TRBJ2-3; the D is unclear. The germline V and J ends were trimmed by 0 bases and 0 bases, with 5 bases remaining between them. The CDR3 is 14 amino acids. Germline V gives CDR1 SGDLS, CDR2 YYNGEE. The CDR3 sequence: CASSVVLSTDTQYF. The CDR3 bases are TGTGCCAGCAGCGTAGTACTTAGCACAGATACGCAGTATTTT.

The chain's CDR3 is CASSFGQGRTEAFF. The CDR3 DNA reads as TGTGCCAGCAGCTTCGGCCAGGGGAGAACTGAAGCTTTCTTT. The gene calls are TRBV5-4 and TRBJ1-1; D might be TRBD1 (6 bases). The CDR3 consists of 14 residues. Germline values: CDR1 SGHNT, CDR2 YYREEE (reference sequence). Trimming left V 2 bases short and J 5 bases short, with 13 bases between.

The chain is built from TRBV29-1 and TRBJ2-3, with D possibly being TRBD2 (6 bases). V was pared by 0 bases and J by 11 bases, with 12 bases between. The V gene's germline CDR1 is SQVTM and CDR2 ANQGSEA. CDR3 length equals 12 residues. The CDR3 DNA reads TGCAGCGTTGAAGAAATCACTAGCTTGCAGTATTTT. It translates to CSVEEITSLQYF.

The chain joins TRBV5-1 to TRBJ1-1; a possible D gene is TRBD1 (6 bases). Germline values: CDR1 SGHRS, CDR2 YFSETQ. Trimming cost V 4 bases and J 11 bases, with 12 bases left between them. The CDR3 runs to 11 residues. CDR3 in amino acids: CASSEQGIAFF. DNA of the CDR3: TGCGCCAGCAGCGAACAGGGTATCGCTTTCTTT.

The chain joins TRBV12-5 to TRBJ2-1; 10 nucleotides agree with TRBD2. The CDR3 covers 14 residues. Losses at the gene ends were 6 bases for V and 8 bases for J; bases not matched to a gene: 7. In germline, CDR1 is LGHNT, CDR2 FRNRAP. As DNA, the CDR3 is TGTGCTAGTGGACCTCTAGCGGGGGTGGATGAGCAGTTCTTC. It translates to CASGPLAGVDEQFF.

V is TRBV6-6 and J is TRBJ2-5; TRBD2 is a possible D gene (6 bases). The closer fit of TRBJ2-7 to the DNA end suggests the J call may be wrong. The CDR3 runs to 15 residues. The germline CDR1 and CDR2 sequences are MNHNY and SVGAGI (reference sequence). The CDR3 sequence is CASRMDYPGLYEQYF. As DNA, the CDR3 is TGTGCCAGCAGGATGGACTACCCCGGTTTATACGAGCAGTACTTC.

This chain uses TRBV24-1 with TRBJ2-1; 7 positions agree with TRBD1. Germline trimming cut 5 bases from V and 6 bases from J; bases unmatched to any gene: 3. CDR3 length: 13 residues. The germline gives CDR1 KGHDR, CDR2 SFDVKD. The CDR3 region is CATSGNRGNEQFF. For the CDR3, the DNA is TGTGCCACCAGTGGGAACAGGGGCAATGAGCAGTTCTTC.

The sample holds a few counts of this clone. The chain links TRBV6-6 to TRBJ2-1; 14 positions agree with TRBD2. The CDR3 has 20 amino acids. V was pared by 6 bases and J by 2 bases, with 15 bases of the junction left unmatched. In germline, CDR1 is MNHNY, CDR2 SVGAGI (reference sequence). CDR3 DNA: TGTGCCAGCAGCCGAGCTCCGGGACTAGCGGGAGAAGGTGCCTACAATGAGCAGTTCTTC. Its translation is CASSRAPGLAGEGAYNEQFF.

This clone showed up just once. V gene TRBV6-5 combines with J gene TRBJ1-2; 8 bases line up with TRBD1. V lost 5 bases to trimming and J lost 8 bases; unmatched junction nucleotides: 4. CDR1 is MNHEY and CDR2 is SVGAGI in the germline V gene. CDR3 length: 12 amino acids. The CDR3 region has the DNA TGTGCCAGCAGTCCCAGGGGGCGAGGCTACACCTTC. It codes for CASSPRGRGYTF.

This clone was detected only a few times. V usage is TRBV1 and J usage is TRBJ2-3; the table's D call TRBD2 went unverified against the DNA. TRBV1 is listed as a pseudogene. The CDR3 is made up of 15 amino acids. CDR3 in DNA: TGCACCAGCAGCCAGAGCGGCGCCGGCACAGATACGCAGTATTTT. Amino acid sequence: CTSSQSGAGTDTQYF.

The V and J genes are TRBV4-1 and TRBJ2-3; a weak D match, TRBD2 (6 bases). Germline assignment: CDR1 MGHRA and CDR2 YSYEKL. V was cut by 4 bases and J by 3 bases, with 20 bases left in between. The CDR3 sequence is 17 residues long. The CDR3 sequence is CASSRRNSRAGTDTQYF. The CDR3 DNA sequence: TGCGCCAGCAGCCGACGGAACAGCAGGGCGGGAACAGATACGCAGTATTTT.

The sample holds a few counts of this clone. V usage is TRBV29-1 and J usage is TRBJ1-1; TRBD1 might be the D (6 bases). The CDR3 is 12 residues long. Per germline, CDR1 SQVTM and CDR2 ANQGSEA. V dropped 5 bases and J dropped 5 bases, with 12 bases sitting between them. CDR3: CSVYKQGTEAFF. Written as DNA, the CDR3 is TGCAGCGTTTATAAACAGGGAACTGAAGCTTTCTTT.

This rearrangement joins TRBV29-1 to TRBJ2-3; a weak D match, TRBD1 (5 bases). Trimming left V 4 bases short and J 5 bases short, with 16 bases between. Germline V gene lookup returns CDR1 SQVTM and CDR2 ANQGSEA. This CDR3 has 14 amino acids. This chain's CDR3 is CSVGYGDRGDTQYF. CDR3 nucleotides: TGCAGCGTTGGTTACGGAGATAGGGGAGATACGCAGTATTTT.

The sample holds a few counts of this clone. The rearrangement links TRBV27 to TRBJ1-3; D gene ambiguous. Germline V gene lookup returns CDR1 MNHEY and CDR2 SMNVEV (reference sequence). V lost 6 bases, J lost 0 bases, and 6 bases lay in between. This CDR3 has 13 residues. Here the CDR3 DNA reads TGTGCCAGCAGGGGCCTCTCTGGAAACACCATATATTTT. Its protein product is CASRGLSGNTIYF.

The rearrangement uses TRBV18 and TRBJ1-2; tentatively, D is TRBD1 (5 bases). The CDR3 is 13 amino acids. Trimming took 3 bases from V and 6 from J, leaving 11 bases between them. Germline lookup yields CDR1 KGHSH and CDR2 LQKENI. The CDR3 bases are TGTGCCAGCTCACCCAGGGATGTGGATGGCTACACCTTC. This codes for CASSPRDVDGYTF.

As DNA, the CDR3 is TGCGCCAGCAGCATAGGCAGGGGGCGGGCAGATACGCAGTATTTT. Encoded protein: CASSIGRGRADTQYF. This chain links TRBV5-1 with TRBJ2-3, with TRBD1 identical over 8 bases. The CDR3 is 15 amino acids. CDR1 is SGHRS and CDR2 is YFSETQ in the germline V gene. The trim removed 4 bases at V and 4 bases at J, leaving 8 bases unmatched.

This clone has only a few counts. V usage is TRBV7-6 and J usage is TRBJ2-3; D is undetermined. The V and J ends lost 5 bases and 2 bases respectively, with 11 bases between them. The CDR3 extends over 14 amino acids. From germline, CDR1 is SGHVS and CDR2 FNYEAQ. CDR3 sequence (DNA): TGTGCCAGCAGCCAGACCGCGGCCACAGATACGCAGTATTTT. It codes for CASSQTAATDTQYF.

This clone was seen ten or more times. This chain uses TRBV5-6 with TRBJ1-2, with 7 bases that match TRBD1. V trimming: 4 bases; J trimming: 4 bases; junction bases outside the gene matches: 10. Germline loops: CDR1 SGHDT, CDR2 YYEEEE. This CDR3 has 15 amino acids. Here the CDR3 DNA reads TGTGCCAGCAGCGCTGGGGCCAGGGGGATCTATGGCTACACCTTC. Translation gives CASSAGARGIYGYTF.

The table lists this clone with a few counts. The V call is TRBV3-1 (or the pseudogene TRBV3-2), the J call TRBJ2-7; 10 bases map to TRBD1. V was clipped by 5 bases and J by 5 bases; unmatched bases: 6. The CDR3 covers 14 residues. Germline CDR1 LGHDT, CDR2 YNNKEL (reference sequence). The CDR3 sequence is CASSARTGGNEQYF. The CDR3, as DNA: TGTGCCAGCAGCGCCCGGACAGGGGGAAACGAGCAGTACTTC.

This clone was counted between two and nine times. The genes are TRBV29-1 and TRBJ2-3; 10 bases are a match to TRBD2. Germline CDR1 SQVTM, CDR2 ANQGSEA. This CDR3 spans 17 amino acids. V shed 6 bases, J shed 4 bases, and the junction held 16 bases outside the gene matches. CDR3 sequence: CSVRRLAGTTLSDTQYF. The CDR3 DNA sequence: TGCAGCGTCCGGAGACTAGCGGGTACTACTCTTTCAGATACGCAGTATTTT.

The CDR3: CASSPLGRSNQPQHF. CDR3 nucleotide sequence: TGTGCCAGTAGTCCCTTGGGCAGGAGCAATCAGCCCCAGCATTTT. V is TRBV19 and J is TRBJ1-5; no clear D. V lost 5 bases and J lost 1, with 12 bases in between. The CDR3 is 15 residues long. Germline-derived CDR1 and CDR2 are LNHDA and SQIVND (reference sequence).